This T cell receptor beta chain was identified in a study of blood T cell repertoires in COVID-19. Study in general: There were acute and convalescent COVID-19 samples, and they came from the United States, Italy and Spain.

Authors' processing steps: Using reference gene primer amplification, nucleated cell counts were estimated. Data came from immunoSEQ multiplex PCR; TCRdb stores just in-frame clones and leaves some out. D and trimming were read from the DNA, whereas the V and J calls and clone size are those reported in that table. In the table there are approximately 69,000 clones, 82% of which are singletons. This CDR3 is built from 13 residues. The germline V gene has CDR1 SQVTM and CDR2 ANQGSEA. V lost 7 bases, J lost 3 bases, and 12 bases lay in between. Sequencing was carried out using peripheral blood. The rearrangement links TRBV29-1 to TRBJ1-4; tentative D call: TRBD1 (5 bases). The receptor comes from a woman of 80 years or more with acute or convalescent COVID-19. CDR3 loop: CSAGEGPNEKLFF. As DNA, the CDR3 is TGCAGCGCCGGGGAGGGACCTAATGAAAAACTGTTTTTT.